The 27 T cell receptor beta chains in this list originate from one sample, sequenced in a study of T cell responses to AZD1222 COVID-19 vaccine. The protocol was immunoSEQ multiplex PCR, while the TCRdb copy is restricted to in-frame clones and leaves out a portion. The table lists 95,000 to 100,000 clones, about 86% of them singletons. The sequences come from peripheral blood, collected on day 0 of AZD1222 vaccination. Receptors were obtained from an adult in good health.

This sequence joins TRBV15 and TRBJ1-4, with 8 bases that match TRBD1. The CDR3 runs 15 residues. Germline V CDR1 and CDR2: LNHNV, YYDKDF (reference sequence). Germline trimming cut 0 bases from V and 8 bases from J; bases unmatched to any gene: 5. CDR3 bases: TGTGCCACCAGCAGAGAGACAGGGGAAGGAGAAAAACTGTTTTTT. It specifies CATSRETGEGEKLFF.

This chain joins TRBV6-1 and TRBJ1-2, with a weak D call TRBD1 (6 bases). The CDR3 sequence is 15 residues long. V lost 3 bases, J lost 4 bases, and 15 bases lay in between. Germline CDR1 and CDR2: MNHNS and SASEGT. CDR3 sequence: CASSDYRANSYGYTF. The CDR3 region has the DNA TGTGCCAGCAGTGATTACAGGGCCAACTCCTATGGCTACACCTTC.

For the CDR3, the DNA is TGCGCCAGCAGCTTTTCTCCTAGGGCAGCGGGCTACGAGCAGTACTTC. This sequence encodes CASSFSPRAAGYEQYF. The chain recombines TRBV5-1 with TRBJ2-7; maybe TRBD2 (6 bases). Trimming left V 2 bases short and J 3 bases short, with 18 bases between. The CDR3 contains 16 residues. Germline lookup yields CDR1 SGHRS and CDR2 YFSETQ. Full variable domain (missing parts from reference TRBV5-1 and TRBJ2-7): KAGVTQTPRYLIKTRGQQVTLSCSPISGHRSVSWYQQTPGQGLQFLFEYFSETQRNKGNFPGRFSGRQFSNSRSEMNVSTLELGDSALYLCASSFSPRAAGYEQYFGPGTRLTVT.

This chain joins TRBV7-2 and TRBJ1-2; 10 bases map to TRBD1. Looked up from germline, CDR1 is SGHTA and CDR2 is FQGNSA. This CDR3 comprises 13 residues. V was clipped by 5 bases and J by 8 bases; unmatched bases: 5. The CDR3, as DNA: TGTGCCAGCAGCCCCGACAGGGGGCAGGGCTACACCTTC. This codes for CASSPDRGQGYTF.

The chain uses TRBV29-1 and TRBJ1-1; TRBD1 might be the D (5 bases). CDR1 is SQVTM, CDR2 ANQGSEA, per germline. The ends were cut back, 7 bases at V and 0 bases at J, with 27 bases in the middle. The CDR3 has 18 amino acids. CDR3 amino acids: CSGSRGRFQNTLNTEAFF. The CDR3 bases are TGCAGCGGATCTAGGGGCAGATTCCAAAACACTCTGAACACTGAAGCTTTCTTT. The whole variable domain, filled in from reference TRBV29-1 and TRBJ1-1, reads SAVISQKPSRDICQRGTSLTIQCQVDSQVTMMFWYRQQPGQSLTLIATANQGSEATYESGFVIDKFPISRPNLTFSTLTVSNMSPEDSSIYLCSGSRGRFQNTLNTEAFFGQGTRLTVV.

Written as DNA, the CDR3 is TGCGCCAGCAGCCAAAAGGGACTTCCCCCGGGACTAGCGGGCACAGATACGCAGTATTTT. Its protein product is CASSQKGLPPGLAGTDTQYF. J is TRBJ2-3 and V is TRBV4-1; 11 bases line up with TRBD2. Germline-derived CDR1 and CDR2 are MGHRA and YSYEKL. This CDR3 region has 20 residues. V trimming: 2 bases; J trimming: 1 base; junction bases outside the gene matches: 14.

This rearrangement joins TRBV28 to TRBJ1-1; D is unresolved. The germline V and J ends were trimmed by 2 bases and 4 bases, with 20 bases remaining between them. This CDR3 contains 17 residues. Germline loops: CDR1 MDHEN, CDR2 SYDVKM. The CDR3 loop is CASSLIFPIRRGTEAFF. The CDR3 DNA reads TGTGCCAGCAGTTTAATTTTCCCCATTCGACGGGGCACTGAAGCTTTCTTT. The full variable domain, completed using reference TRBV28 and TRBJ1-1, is DVKVTQSSRYLVKRTGEKVFLECVQDMDHENMFWYRQDPGLGLRLIYFSYDVKMKEKGDIPEGYSVSREKKERFSLILESASTNQTSMYLCASSLIFPIRRGTEAFFGQGTRLTVV.

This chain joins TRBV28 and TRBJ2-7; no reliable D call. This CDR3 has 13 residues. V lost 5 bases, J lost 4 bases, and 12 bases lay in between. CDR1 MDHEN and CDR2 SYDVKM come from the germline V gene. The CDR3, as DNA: TGTGCCAGCAGTCCCTCGGAAAATTACGAGCAGTACTTC. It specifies CASSPSENYEQYF. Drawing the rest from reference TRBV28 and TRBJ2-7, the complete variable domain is DVKVTQSSRYLVKRTGEKVFLECVQDMDHENMFWYRQDPGLGLRLIYFSYDVKMKEKGDIPEGYSVSREKKERFSLILESASTNQTSMYLCASSPSENYEQYFGPGTRLTVT.

CDR3 protein: CASSYSSQGNNQPQHF. CDR3 coding DNA: TGTGCCAGCAGTTACTCGAGTCAGGGAAACAATCAGCCCCAGCATTTT. This chain connects TRBV6-5 to TRBJ1-5; a possible D gene is TRBD1 (5 bases). Trimming stripped 0 bases from V and 3 bases from J, with 12 bases between. Germline V CDR1 and CDR2: MNHEY, SVGAGI. The CDR3 totals 16 residues.

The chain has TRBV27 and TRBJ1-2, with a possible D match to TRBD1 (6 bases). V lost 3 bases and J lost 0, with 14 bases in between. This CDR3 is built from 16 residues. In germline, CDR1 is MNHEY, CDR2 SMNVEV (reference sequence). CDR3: CASSFRGGQSNYGYTF. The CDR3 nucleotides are TGTGCCAGCAGTTTTCGGGGAGGACAGTCTAACTATGGCTACACCTTC.

For the CDR3, the DNA is TGTGCCAGCAGCCAAAACGGGCTAGAGGGGGAGACCCAGTACTTC. This sequence encodes CASSQNGLEGETQYF. The chain recombines TRBV11-3 with TRBJ2-5; TRBD1 or TRBD2 may be the D gene (5 bases each). The CDR3 has 15 amino acids. Trimming took 5 bases from V and 5 from J, leaving 18 bases between them. Germline loops: CDR1 SGHNT, CDR2 YENEEA.

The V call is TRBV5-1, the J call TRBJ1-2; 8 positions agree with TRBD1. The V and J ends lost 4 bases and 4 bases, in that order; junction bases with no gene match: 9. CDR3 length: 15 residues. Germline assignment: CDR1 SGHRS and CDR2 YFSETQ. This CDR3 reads CASSLTGQDSYGYTF. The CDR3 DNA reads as TGCGCCAGCAGCCTAACGGGACAGGATTCCTATGGCTACACCTTC. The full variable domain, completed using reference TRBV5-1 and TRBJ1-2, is KAGVTQTPRYLIKTRGQQVTLSCSPISGHRSVSWYQQTPGQGLQFLFEYFSETQRNKGNFPGRFSGRQFSNSRSEMNVSTLELGDSALYLCASSLTGQDSYGYTFGSGTRLTVV.

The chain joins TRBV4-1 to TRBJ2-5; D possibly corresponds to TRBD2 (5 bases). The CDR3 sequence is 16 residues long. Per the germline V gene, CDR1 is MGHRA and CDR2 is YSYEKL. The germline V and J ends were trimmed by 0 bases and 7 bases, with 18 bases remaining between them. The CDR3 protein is CASSQDDGSSRGTQYF. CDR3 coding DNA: TGCGCCAGCAGCCAAGATGATGGCAGTAGTCGGGGGACCCAGTACTTC.

The chain's CDR3 is CASSLGSSYEQYF. CDR3 DNA: TGTGCCAGCAGCTTGGGGAGCTCCTACGAGCAGTACTTC. V usage is TRBV5-5 and J usage is TRBJ2-7; D is uncertain. This CDR3 has 13 amino acids. The V and J ends lost 0 bases and 0 bases respectively, with 4 bases between them. Germline V gene data show CDR1 as SGHKS and CDR2 as YYEKEE (reference sequence).

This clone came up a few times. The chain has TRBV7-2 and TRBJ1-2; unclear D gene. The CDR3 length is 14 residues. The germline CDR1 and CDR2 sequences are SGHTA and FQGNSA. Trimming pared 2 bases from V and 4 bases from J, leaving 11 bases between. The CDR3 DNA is TGTGCCAGCAGCTTATTATACTGGACCTATGGCTACACCTTC. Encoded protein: CASSLLYWTYGYTF.

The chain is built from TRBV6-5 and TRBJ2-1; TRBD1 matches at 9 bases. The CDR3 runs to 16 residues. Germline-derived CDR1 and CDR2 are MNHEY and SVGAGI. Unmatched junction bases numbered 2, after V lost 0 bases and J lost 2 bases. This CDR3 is CASSYSDRGPYNEQFF. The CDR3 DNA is TGTGCCAGCAGTTACTCGGACAGGGGTCCCTACAATGAGCAGTTCTTC.

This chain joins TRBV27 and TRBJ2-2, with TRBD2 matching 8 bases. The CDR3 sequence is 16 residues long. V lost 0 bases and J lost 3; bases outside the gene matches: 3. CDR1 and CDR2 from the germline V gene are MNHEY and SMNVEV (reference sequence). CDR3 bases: TGTGCCAGCAGTTTATCGGGCGGGAGGTACACCGGGGAGCTGTTTTTT. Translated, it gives CASSLSGGRYTGELFF.

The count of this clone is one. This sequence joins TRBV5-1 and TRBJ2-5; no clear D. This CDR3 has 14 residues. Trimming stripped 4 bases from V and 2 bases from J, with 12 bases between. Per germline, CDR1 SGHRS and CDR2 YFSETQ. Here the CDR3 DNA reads TGCGCCAGCAGCACCTTGGGCCAACAAGAGACCCAGTACTTC. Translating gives CASSTLGQQETQYF.

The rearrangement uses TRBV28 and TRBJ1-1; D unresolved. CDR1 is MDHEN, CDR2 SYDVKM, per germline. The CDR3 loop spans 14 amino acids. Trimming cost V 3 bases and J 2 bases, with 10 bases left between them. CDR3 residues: CASSFPPGNTEAFF. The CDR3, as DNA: TGTGCCAGCAGTTTCCCCCCCGGTAACACTGAAGCTTTCTTT.

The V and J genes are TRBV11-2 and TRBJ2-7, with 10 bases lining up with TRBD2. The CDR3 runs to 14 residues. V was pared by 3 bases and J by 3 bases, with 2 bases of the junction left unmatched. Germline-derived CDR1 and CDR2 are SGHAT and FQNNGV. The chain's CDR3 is CASSLGTSVYEQYF. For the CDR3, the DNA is TGTGCCAGCAGCTTGGGGACTAGCGTCTACGAGCAGTACTTC.

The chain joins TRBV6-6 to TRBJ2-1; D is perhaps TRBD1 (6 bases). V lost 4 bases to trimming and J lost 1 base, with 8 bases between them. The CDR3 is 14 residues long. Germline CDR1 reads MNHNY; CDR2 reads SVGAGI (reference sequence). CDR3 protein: CASSLTGSYNEQFF. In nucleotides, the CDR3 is TGTGCCAGCAGTTTAACAGGGTCCTACAATGAGCAGTTCTTC.

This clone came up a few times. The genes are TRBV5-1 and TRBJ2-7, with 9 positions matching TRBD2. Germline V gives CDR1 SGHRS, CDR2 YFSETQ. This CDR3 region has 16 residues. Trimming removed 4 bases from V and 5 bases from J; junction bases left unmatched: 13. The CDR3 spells CASSPGVVAGVDEQYF. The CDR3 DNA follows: TGCGCCAGCAGCCCTGGAGTAGTAGCGGGAGTCGACGAGCAGTACTTC.

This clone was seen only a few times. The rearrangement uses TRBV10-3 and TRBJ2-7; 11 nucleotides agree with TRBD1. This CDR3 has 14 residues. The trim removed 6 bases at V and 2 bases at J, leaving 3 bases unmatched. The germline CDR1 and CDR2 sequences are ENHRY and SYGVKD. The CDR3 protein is CAISPGQGAYEQYF. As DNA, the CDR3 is TGTGCCATCAGCCCGGGACAGGGGGCCTACGAGCAGTACTTC.

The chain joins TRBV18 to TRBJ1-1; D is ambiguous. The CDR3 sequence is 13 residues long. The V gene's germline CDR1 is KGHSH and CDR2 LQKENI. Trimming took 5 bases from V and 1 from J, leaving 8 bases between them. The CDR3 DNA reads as TGTGCCAGCTCAAAAGAAGGGAACACTGAAGCTTTCTTT. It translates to CASSKEGNTEAFF.

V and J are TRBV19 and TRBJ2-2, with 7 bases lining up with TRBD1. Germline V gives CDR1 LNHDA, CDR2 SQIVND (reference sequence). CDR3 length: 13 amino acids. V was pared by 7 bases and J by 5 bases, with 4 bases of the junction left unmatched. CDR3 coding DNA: TGTGCCAGTACGGGACAGCCAACCGGGGAGCTGTTTTTT. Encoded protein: CASTGQPTGELFF.

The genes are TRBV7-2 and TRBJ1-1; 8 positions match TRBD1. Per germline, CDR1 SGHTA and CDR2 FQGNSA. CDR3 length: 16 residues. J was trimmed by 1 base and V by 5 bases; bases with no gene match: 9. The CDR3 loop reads CASSPGQGGWNTEAFF. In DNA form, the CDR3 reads TGTGCCAGCAGCCCCGGACAGGGAGGATGGAACACTGAAGCTTTCTTT.

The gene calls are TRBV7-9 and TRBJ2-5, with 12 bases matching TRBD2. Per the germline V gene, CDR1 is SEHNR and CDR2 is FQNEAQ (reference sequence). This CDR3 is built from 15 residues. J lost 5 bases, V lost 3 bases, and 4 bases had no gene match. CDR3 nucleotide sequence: TGTGCCAGCAGCTTGCTACTAGCGGGAGGTGAGACCCAGTACTTC. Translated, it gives CASSLLLAGGETQYF.